The present T cell receptor beta chain was sequenced within a study of beta chain features in type 1 diabetes. Whole-study findings and limits: Patients with type 1 diabetes carried fewer insertions and had more deletions at their VDJ junctions. Short templates might get an advantage during PCR, and this would be equal in patients and controls.

Sorting of CD4+ naive, central memory, regulatory and stem cell-like memory cells was performed via CD45RO/CCR7/CD25/CD127/CD95/CD27. The study reverse transcribed the entire isolated RNA, so it sequenced expressed TCRB transcripts. Profiled with immunoSEQ multiplex PCR; TCRdb holds only in-frame clones, not every one. The data contain hundreds of thousands of clones, roughly 17% of them singletons. V lost 6 bases to trimming and J lost 9 bases, with 25 bases between them. This CDR3 is built from 16 residues. Looked up from germline, CDR1 is MDHEN and CDR2 is SYDVKM. Note on this clone: What it recognizes is unknown.

Sequenced material: naive CD4+ T cells from blood. The chain joins TRBV28 to TRBJ2-3; D is possibly TRBD2 (7 bases). This clonotype originated in a woman in her late teens or twenties in good health. CDR3 in DNA: TGTGCCAGCAGCCCCGGTGGAGGGGGGGAGGAGGGGACGCAGTATTTT. Amino acids: CASSPGGGGEEGTQYF.